The present TCR beta chain was sequenced within a study of PD-L1 blockade in urothelial cancer. Germline assignment: CDR1 MNHNS and CDR2 SASEGT. V was trimmed by 2 bases and J by 8 bases, leaving 12 bases between them. CDR3 length: 13 residues. Sequencing was performed with immunoSEQ multiplex PCR; in TCRdb, only in-frame clones are kept and a portion is missing. Among about 110,000 clones listed, around 85% were seen once. This TCR came from a man aged 50 to 60 with urothelial cancer. The chain combines TRBV6-1 with TRBJ1-2, with D possibly TRBD1 on 6 matching bases. The starting material was PBMCs, obtained around atezolizumab (anti-PD-L1) treatment. The CDR3 reads CASSEIGGQGYTF. The CDR3 DNA reads as TGTGCCAGCAGTGAAATCGGGGGGCAGGGCTACACCTTC.